The sequence of this TCR beta chain was determined in a study of early T cells in non-severe SARS-CoV-2 infection. Study-wide background: Chains were unpaired, as sequencing was done on bulk RNA from unsorted whole blood. Whole-study results and caveats: VDJdb-based annotation leaned toward anti-spike CD8 responses and missed private and CD4 specificities.

Remarks on this clonotype: Its specificity is unknown.

Trimming cost V 1 base and J 7 bases, with 13 bases left between them. Germline assignment: CDR1 SEHNR and CDR2 FQNEAQ (reference sequence). This CDR3 has 14 residues. Individual cDNA molecules were tagged with unique molecular identifiers, the study reported. TCRdb recomputed calls from the 5' RACE reads with MiXCR, one row per CDR3 protein. The sample lists more than 90,000 distinct CDR3 sequences, approximately 11% seen once, with roughly 4.9% in the top ten. This sequence originates from an adult who was a healthcare worker with PCR-confirmed SARS-CoV-2 infection or an uninfected control (not recorded which). The chain carries TRBV7-9 and TRBJ1-1; tentatively, D is TRBD1 (6 bases). Sequences were obtained from whole blood. The CDR3, as DNA: TGTGCCAGCAGCTTAGAGGGGGGAGTTGGTGAAGCTTTCTTT. Its protein product is CASSLEGGVGEAFF.